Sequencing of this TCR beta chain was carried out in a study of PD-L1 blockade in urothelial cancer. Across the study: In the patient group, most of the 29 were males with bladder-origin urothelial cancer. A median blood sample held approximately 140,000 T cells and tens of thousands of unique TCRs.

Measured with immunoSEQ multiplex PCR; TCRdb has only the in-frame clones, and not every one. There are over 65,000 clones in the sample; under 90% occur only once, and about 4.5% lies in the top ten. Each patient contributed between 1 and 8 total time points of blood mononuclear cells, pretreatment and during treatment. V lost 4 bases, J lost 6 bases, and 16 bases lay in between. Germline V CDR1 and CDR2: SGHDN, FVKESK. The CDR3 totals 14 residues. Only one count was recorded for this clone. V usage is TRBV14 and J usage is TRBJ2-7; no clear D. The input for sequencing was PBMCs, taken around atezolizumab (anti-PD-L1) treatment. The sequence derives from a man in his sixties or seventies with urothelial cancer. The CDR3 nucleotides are TGTGCCAGCAGCCCCCGGCTCGGCGCGGTCGAGCAGTACTTC. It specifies CASSPRLGAVEQYF.